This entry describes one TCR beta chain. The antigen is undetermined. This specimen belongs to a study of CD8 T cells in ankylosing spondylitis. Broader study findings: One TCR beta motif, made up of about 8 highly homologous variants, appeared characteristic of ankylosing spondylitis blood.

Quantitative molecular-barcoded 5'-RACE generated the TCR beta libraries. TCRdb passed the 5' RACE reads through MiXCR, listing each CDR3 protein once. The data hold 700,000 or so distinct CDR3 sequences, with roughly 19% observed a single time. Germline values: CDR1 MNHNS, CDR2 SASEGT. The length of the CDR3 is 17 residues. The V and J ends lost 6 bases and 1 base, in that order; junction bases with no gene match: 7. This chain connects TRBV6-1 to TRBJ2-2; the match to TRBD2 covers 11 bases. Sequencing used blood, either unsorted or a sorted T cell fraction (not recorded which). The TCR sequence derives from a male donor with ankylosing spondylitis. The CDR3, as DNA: TGTGCCAGCAGCCAGCGAGGGACTAGCGGGAACACCGGGGAGCTGTTTTTT. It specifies CASSQRGTSGNTGELFF.